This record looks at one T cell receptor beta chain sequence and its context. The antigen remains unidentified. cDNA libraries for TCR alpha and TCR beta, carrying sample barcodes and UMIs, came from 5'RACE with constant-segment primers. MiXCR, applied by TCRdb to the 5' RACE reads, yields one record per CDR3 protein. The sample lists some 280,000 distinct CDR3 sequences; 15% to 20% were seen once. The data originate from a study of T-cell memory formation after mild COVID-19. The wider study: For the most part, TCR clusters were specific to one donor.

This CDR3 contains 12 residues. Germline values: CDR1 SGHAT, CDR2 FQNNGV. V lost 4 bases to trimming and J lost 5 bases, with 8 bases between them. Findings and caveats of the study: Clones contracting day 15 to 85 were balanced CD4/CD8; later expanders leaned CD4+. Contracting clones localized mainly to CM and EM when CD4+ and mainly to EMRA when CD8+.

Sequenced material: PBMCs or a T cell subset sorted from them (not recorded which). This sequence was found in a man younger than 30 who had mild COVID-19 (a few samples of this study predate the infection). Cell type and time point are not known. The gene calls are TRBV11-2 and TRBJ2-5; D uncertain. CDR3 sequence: CASSSVVETQYF. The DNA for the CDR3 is TGTGCCAGCAGCTCGGTCGTCGAGACCCAGTACTTC. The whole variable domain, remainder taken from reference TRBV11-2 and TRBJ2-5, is EAGVAQSPRYKIIEKRQSVAFWCNPISGHATLYWYQQILGQGPKLLIQFQNNGVVDDSQLPKDRFSAERLKGVDSTLKIQPAKLEDSAVYLCASSSVVETQYFGPGTRLLVL.